The sequence of this T cell receptor beta chain was determined in a study of T cell repertoires in cytomegalovirus infection. One entry per CDR3 protein, called by TCRdb with MiXCR from the reads. Of about 250,000 distinct CDR3 sequences detected, over 15% appear once; the ten largest clones hold less than 50%. This clonotype was detected a few times. The CDR3 consists of 16 residues. V was cut by 1 base and J by 5 bases, with 12 bases left in between. Germline CDR1 reads LNHNV; CDR2 reads YYDKDF (reference sequence). The chain carries TRBV15 and TRBJ1-6, with D unresolved. This TCR was sampled from a human donor in good health (CMV status not recorded). Some clones in this sample may be carry-over from other donors' samples. Sequences were obtained from CD8+ T cells from PBMCs. The CDR3 DNA sequence: TGTGCCACCAGCAGAGGGAGGGTTCACCATAATTCACCCCTCCACTTT. It yields the protein CATSRGRVHHNSPLHF.